The rows below give T cell receptor beta chains drawn from one sample of a study of early T cells in non-severe SARS-CoV-2 infection. One entry per CDR3 protein results from TCRdb running MiXCR on the 5' RACE reads. This sample yields some 60,000 distinct CDR3 sequences, of which approximately 9.3% are seen a single time; around 8.3% belongs to the top ten. The source material was whole blood. These receptors all come from an adult who was a healthcare worker with PCR-confirmed SARS-CoV-2 infection or an uninfected control (not recorded which). Each CDR3 is given with its conserved first and last residue.

v_call cdr3_aa
TRBV20-1 CSARVQGYGNTEAFF
TRBV7-3 CASSLDFSYEQYF
TRBV13 CASSFRGGRVNEQFF
TRBV28 CASSPGTGVNSNQPQHF
TRBV29-1 CSVNLSGSKRYEHFF
TRBV5-6 CASSSRGGSYEQYF
TRBV5-6 CASTPTGNTEAFF
TRBV7-6 CASSSTGQGFNEQFF
TRBV7-2 CASSYSSTSTDTQYF
TRBV18 CASSPVRAVGDTEAFF
TRBV20-1 CSARPGSSSYNEQFF
TRBV6-1 CASSSLFVQGTSSNEKLFF
TRBV7-2 CASSPPGQGFAHEQYF
TRBV29-1 CSVMTANEKLFF
TRBV6-2/TRBV6-3 CASTPAEAGWTDTQYF
TRBV19 CASTRQELNYGYTF
TRBV5-1 CASSPTGRVMNTEAFF
TRBV6-6 CATNLGGGNQPQHF
TRBV20-1 CSARDQNGLGSSPLHF
TRBV7-7 CASSLSGADTQYF
TRBV15 CATSRDLESRAGSYEQYF
TRBV12-3/TRBV12-4 CASSEGLAEETQYF
TRBV5-6 CASSPGSGGLDPKPLHF
TRBV20-1 CSAKDGGRDEKLFF
TRBV2 CASRRTAATNEKLFF
TRBV5-1 CASSSLENGAKYEQYF
TRBV5-5 CASSLGPSGSYEQYF
TRBV18 CASSPPWQAGNQPQHF
TRBV5-1 CASSTGLVNNEQFF
TRBV5-5 CASSPVGTVEKLFF
TRBV6-5 CASSYSILGLYEQYF
TRBV9 CASSVEPGLAGAPADTQYF